The present TCR beta chain was sequenced within a study of T cells in Graves' hyperthyroidism and ophthalmopathy. The ends lost 4 bases at V and 4 bases at J; junction bases unmatched: 12. This CDR3 spans 15 amino acids. The germline CDR1 and CDR2 sequences are DFQATT and SNEGSKA (reference sequence). The study left out patients who had uncontrolled infection, other autoimmune disease, pregnancy or lactation. Amplified regions were TCR beta CDR3 sequences from RNA transcripts. HTBI primers were employed in a first-round RT-PCR of the TCR CDR3. TCRdb re-analysed the multiplex PCR reads in MiXCR, keeping a single row per CDR3 protein. Of around 180,000 distinct CDR3 sequences in the sample, more than 15% were seen once.

The clonotype was recovered from a woman aged 50 to 60 with Graves' hyperthyroidism. Input material: blood. The chain links TRBV20-1 to TRBJ2-7, with 8 bases identical to TRBD1. CDR3 DNA: TGCAGTGCTACCCCAACTGGACAGGGCGGGTACGAGCAGTACTTC. Its translation: CSATPTGQGGYEQYF.